Listed below are T cell receptor beta chains from one sample, sequenced in a study of blood T cell repertoires in COVID-19. Clones were sequenced by immunoSEQ multiplex PCR, and TCRdb holds only the in-frame ones, with some missing. The sample lists 300,000 to 450,000 clones; approximately 77% were seen once. The sample taken for sequencing was peripheral blood. These receptors were obtained from a human donor with acute or convalescent COVID-19. The donor label of this sample is uncertain. The CDR3 runs from the conserved cysteine through the conserved F or W. A D gene is named only where the DNA matches it firmly. Some rows have no size entry. The others give once, few or many, or a class for an expanded clone.

d_gene: NA
j_gene: TRBJ2-6
v_gene: TRBV19
abundance: NA
CDR3nt: TGTGCCAGTAGACAGGGCCGTCGCTCTGGGGCCAACGTCCTGACTTTC
CDR3aa: CASRQGRRSGANVLTF

d_gene: TRBD1
j_gene: TRBJ2-7
v_gene: TRBV5-8
abundance: NA
CDR3nt: TGTGCCAGCAGCTTAACAGGGGGCGCAGCGTACGAGCAGTACTTC
CDR3aa: CASSLTGGAAYEQYF

d_gene: NA
j_gene: TRBJ1-1
v_gene: TRBV28
abundance: NA
CDR3nt: TGTGCCAGCAGAGAGAGCCAGGGGCCCCAAGGTAGTTTCTTT
CDR3aa: CASRESQGPQGSFF

d_gene: TRBD2
j_gene: TRBJ2-5
v_gene: TRBV20-1
abundance: NA
CDR3nt: TGCAGTGCTAGTTCGGGGGGGCAAGAGACCCAGTACTTC
CDR3aa: CSASSGGQETQYF

d_gene: NA
j_gene: TRBJ1-2
v_gene: TRBV15
abundance: once
CDR3nt: TGTGCCACCAGCAGAGGGGGCTCGAATAACTATGGCTACACCTTC
CDR3aa: CATSRGGSNNYGYTF

d_gene: TRBD2
j_gene: TRBJ2-2
v_gene: TRBV3-1/TRBV3-2
abundance: once
CDR3nt: TGTGCCAGCAGCCAAGGGGAGGGAAGTACCGGGGAGCTGTTTTTT
CDR3aa: CASSQGEGSTGELFF

d_gene: TRBD1
j_gene: TRBJ1-2
v_gene: TRBV18
abundance: NA
CDR3nt: TGTGCCAGCGGTGGACAGGGGGATCTATTCGGTGGCTACACCTTC
CDR3aa: CASGGQGDLFGGYTF

d_gene: TRBD1
j_gene: TRBJ1-3
v_gene: TRBV7-9
abundance: NA
CDR3nt: TGTGCCAGCAGCAACCGGGACAGCTCTGGAAACACCATATATTTT
CDR3aa: CASSNRDSSGNTIYF

d_gene: NA
j_gene: TRBJ1-5
v_gene: TRBV12-5
abundance: NA
CDR3nt: TGTGCTAGTGGGGACAGTCTCTATAGCAATCAGCCCCAGCATTTT
CDR3aa: CASGDSLYSNQPQHF

d_gene: TRBD2
j_gene: TRBJ2-3
v_gene: TRBV14
abundance: once
CDR3nt: TGTGCCAGCAGCCAAGAGAGCGGGGGTCGGGATACGCAGTATTTT
CDR3aa: CASSQESGGRDTQYF

d_gene: TRBD1
j_gene: TRBJ2-7
v_gene: TRBV6-1
abundance: NA
CDR3nt: TGTGCCAGCAGTGAACGGGGACAGGGTTTGGGCTTCAATTACGAGCAGTACTTC
CDR3aa: CASSERGQGLGFNYEQYF

d_gene: NA
j_gene: TRBJ1-5
v_gene: TRBV7-2
abundance: NA
CDR3nt: TGTGCCAGCAGCTTATATCAGGGTCAGCCCCAGCATTTT
CDR3aa: CASSLYQGQPQHF

d_gene: NA
j_gene: TRBJ1-2
v_gene: TRBV2
abundance: NA
CDR3nt: TGTGCCAGCACACCGACAGAATCCTATGGCTACACCTTC
CDR3aa: CASTPTESYGYTF

d_gene: TRBD1
j_gene: TRBJ1-2
v_gene: TRBV19
abundance: NA
CDR3nt: TGTGCCAGTAGGGGACAGGGCGGTGACTATGGCTACACCTTC
CDR3aa: CASRGQGGDYGYTF

d_gene: NA
j_gene: TRBJ2-5
v_gene: TRBV28
abundance: few
CDR3nt: TGTGCCAGCAGCTCGGGGGTCGCGGGCCAAGAGACCCAGTACTTC
CDR3aa: CASSSGVAGQETQYF

d_gene: NA
j_gene: TRBJ2-5
v_gene: TRBV2
abundance: NA
CDR3nt: TGTGCCAGCAGTGAGGGACACCTCGCGCGAGAGACCCAGTACTTC
CDR3aa: CASSEGHLARETQYF

d_gene: TRBD2
j_gene: TRBJ2-5
v_gene: TRBV4-2
abundance: NA
CDR3nt: TGTGCCAGCAGCCAAGACCCCTTACTAGCGGGGGGGACCCAAGAGACCCAGTACTTC
CDR3aa: CASSQDPLLAGGTQETQYF

d_gene: NA
j_gene: TRBJ1-1
v_gene: TRBV27
abundance: NA
CDR3nt: TGTGCCAGCGCCCCAGGGCACCCTATCACTGAAGCTTTCTTT
CDR3aa: CASAPGHPITEAFF

d_gene: NA
j_gene: TRBJ1-2
v_gene: TRBV13
abundance: NA
CDR3nt: TGTGCCAGCAGCTTAGGTGAGAGCTCTAACTATGGCTACACCTTC
CDR3aa: CASSLGESSNYGYTF

d_gene: TRBD1
j_gene: TRBJ2-7
v_gene: TRBV13
abundance: NA
CDR3nt: TGTGCCAGCAGCTCGTCGACAGGGGGTTACGAGCAGTACTTC
CDR3aa: CASSSSTGGYEQYF

d_gene: TRBD2
j_gene: TRBJ2-1
v_gene: TRBV5-8
abundance: NA
CDR3nt: TGTGCCAGCAGATACAACCCCGGGACTAGCGTATACAATGAGCAGTTCTTC
CDR3aa: CASRYNPGTSVYNEQFF

d_gene: TRBD2
j_gene: TRBJ2-1
v_gene: TRBV3-1/TRBV3-2
abundance: once
CDR3nt: TGTGCCAGCAGCCGCGGGAGGGTGGCCTACAATGAGCAGTTCTTC
CDR3aa: CASSRGRVAYNEQFF

d_gene: NA
j_gene: TRBJ1-5
v_gene: TRBV5-8
abundance: once
CDR3nt: TGTGCCAGCAGCCTACAACAGGGCCGTCAGCCCCAGCATTTT
CDR3aa: CASSLQQGRQPQHF

d_gene: NA
j_gene: TRBJ2-1
v_gene: TRBV30
abundance: NA
CDR3nt: TGTGCCTGGAGTAGACTGAGCCCCCGGCTAGAGCAGTTCTTC
CDR3aa: CAWSRLSPRLEQFF

d_gene: TRBD2
j_gene: TRBJ2-3
v_gene: TRBV7-9
abundance: NA
CDR3nt: TGTGCCAGCAGCTCAACTAGCGGGGCCACAGATACGCAGTATTTT
CDR3aa: CASSSTSGATDTQYF

d_gene: NA
j_gene: TRBJ1-1
v_gene: TRBV10-2
abundance: NA
CDR3nt: TGCGCCAGCAGTGAACAGAAAAGCACTGAAGCTTTCTTT
CDR3aa: CASSEQKSTEAFF

d_gene: NA
j_gene: TRBJ1-6
v_gene: TRBV27
abundance: NA
CDR3nt: TGTGCCAGCAGTTTACGCAGTGCCTATAATTCACCCCTCCACTTT
CDR3aa: CASSLRSAYNSPLHF

d_gene: TRBD1
j_gene: TRBJ2-1
v_gene: TRBV11-2
abundance: NA
CDR3nt: TGTGCCAGCAGCGACCGACAGGGGGTCAGCGATGAGCAGTTCTTC
CDR3aa: CASSDRQGVSDEQFF

d_gene: NA
j_gene: TRBJ1-4
v_gene: TRBV3-1/TRBV3-2
abundance: NA
CDR3nt: TGTGCCAGCAGCCAGGCTACAGGCTGGAATAATGAAAAACTGTTTTTT
CDR3aa: CASSQATGWNNEKLFF

d_gene: TRBD1
j_gene: TRBJ1-1
v_gene: TRBV9
abundance: NA
CDR3nt: TGTGCCAGCAGCGCGTCCCAGGGGGCGCGGGACACTGAAGCTTTCTTT
CDR3aa: CASSASQGARDTEAFF

d_gene: NA
j_gene: TRBJ1-1
v_gene: TRBV19
abundance: NA
CDR3nt: TGTGCCAGTAGTATCGACATCTCAGGGAACACTGAAGCTTTCTTT
CDR3aa: CASSIDISGNTEAFF

d_gene: NA
j_gene: TRBJ1-2
v_gene: TRBV7-9
abundance: NA
CDR3nt: TGTGCCAGCAGCGCGACTGGGGGACACGGAAACTATGGCTACACCTTC
CDR3aa: CASSATGGHGNYGYTF

d_gene: NA
j_gene: TRBJ2-5
v_gene: TRBV4-1
abundance: NA
CDR3nt: TGCGCCAGCAGCCAACAGGGTGGGGAGACCCAGTACTTC
CDR3aa: CASSQQGGETQYF

d_gene: TRBD1
j_gene: TRBJ2-7
v_gene: TRBV5-4
abundance: NA
CDR3nt: TGTGCCAGCAGCTTAGACAGGGGCTCCTACGAGCAGTACTTC
CDR3aa: CASSLDRGSYEQYF

d_gene: NA
j_gene: TRBJ1-2
v_gene: TRBV5-1
abundance: NA
CDR3nt: TGCGCCAGCAGCGCGGGCGGCGGAAATACTAACTATGGCTACACCTTC
CDR3aa: CASSAGGGNTNYGYTF

d_gene: TRBD2
j_gene: TRBJ2-7
v_gene: TRBV5-1
abundance: NA
CDR3nt: TGCGCCAGCAAGGGGAGCCTAGCGGGAGGATCCGAGCAGTACTTC
CDR3aa: CASKGSLAGGSEQYF

d_gene: TRBD1
j_gene: TRBJ2-7
v_gene: TRBV5-1
abundance: NA
CDR3nt: TGCGCCAGCAGCATAGGACAGGGTCGAGCCTACGAGCAGTACTTC
CDR3aa: CASSIGQGRAYEQYF

d_gene: NA
j_gene: TRBJ2-1
v_gene: TRBV5-6
abundance: NA
CDR3nt: TGTGCCAGCAGTGGAGTTCCACTCAATGAGCAGTTCTTC
CDR3aa: CASSGVPLNEQFF